In this sample, the clone carrying this T cell receptor (beta chain) turned up a few times. No antigen is known for it. These data belong to a study of identical twins. Study observations and caveats: Invariant cells of the MAIT and iNKT types might have partly distorted the zero-insertion analyses.

The donor group consisted entirely of healthy Caucasians. Through template switching, a universal primer site was introduced, and the cDNA contained unique molecular identifiers. TCRdb analysed the 5' RACE reads with MiXCR anew, one entry per CDR3 protein. The sample has under 250,000 distinct CDR3 sequences, about 13% seen once. The same data also contributed to another study, on yellow fever vaccine responses in identical twins.

The sequence derives from a woman aged 18-29 years in good health. The sequenced sample was memory (CD45RO+) T cells sorted from blood.

CDR3 coding DNA: TGCAGTGCTAGAGATCAGACGCTAGCGATAGATACGCAGTATTTT. Amino acids: CSARDQTLAIDTQYF. The chain combines TRBV20-1 with TRBJ2-3, with a possible D match to TRBD2 (6 bases). CDR3 length: 15 residues. Trimming pared 0 bases from V and 5 bases from J, leaving 15 bases between. Per the germline V gene, CDR1 is DFQATT and CDR2 is SNEGSKA (reference sequence).